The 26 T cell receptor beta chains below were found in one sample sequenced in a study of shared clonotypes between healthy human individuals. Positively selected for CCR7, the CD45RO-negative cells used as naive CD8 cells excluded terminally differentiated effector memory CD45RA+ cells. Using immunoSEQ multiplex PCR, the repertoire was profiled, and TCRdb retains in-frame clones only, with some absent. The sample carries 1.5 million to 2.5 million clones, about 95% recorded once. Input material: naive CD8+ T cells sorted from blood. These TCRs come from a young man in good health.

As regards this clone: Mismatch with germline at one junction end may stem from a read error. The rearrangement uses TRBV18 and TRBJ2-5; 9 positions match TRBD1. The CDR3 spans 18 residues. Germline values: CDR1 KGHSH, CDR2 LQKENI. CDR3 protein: CASSSKQGAASGQETQYF. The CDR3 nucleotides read TGTGCTAGCTCATCCAAACAGGGGGCGGCTAGCGGCCAAGAGACCCAGTACTTC.

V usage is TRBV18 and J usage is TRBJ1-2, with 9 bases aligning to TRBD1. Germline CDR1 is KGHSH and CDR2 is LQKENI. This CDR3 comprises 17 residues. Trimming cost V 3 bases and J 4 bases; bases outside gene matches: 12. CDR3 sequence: CASSPRGTGPGPYGYTF. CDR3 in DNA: TGTGCCAGCTCACCCCGAGGGACAGGGCCGGGGCCCTATGGCTACACCTTC.

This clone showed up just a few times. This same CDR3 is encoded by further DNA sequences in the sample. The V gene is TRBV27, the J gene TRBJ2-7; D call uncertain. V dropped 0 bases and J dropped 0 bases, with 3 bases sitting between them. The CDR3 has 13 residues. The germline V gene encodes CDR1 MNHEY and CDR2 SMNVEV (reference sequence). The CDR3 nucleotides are TGTGCCAGCAGTTTATCGGCCTCCTACGAGCAGTACTTC. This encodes CASSLSASYEQYF.

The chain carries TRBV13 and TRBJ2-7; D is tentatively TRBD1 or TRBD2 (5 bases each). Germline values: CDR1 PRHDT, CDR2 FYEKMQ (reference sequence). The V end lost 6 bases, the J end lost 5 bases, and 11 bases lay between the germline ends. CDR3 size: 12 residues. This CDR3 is CASRAGANEQYF. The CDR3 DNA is TGTGCCAGCAGGGCCGGGGCCAACGAGCAGTACTTC.

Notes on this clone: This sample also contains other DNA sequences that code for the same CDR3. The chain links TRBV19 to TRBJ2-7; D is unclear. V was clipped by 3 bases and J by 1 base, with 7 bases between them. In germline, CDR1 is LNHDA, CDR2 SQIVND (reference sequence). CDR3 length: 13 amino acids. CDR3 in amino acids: CASSIGTSYEQYF. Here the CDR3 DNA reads TGTGCCAGTAGTATTGGCACTTCCTACGAGCAGTACTTC.

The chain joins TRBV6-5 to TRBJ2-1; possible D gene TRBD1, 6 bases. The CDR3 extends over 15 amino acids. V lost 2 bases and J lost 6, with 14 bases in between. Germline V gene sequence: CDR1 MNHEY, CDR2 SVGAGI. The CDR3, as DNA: TGTGCCAGCAGTTACGCGGCAGGGGCGGGCAATGAGCAGTTCTTC. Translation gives CASSYAAGAGNEQFF.

CDR3 nucleotide sequence: TGTGCCAGCAGCTTCGAGGCGGCCTACGAGCAGTACTTC. The encoded protein is CASSFEAAYEQYF. The chain couples TRBV7-9 to TRBJ2-7; D is unresolved. The CDR3 is 13 residues long. Trimming removed 3 bases from V and 2 bases from J, with 8 bases in between. Germline V lookup: CDR1 SEHNR, CDR2 FQNEAQ (reference sequence).

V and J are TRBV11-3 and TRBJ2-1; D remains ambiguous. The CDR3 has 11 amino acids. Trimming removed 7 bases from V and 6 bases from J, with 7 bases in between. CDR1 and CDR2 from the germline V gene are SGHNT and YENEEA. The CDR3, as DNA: TGTGCCAGCAACGTAAGCAATGAGCAGTTCTTC. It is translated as CASNVSNEQFF. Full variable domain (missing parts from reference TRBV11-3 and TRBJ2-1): EAGVVQSPRYKIIEKKQPVAFWCNPISGHNTLYWYLQNLGQGPELLIRYENEEAVDDSQLPKDRFSAERLKGVDSTLKIQPAELGDSAVYLCASNVSNEQFFGPGTRLTVL.

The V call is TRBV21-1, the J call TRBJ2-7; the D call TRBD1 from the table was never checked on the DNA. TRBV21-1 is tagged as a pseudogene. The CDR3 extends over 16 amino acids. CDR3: CASSRKGTGNYYEQYF. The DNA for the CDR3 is TGTGCCAGCAGCAGAAAAGGGACAGGGAACTACTACGAGCAGTACTTC.

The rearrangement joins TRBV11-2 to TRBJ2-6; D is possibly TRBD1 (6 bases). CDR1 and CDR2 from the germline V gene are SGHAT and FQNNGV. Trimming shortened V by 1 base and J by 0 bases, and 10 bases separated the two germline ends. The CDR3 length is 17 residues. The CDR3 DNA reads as TGTGCCAGCAGCTTAGGACAGGTCCTCTCTGGGGCCAACGTCCTGACTTTC. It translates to CASSLGQVLSGANVLTF.

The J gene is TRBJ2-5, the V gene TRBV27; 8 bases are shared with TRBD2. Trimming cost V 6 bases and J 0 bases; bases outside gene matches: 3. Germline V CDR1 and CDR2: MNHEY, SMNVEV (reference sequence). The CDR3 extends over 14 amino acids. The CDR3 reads CASSPGLDQETQYF. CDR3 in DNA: TGTGCCAGCAGCCCGGGACTAGACCAAGAGACCCAGTACTTC.

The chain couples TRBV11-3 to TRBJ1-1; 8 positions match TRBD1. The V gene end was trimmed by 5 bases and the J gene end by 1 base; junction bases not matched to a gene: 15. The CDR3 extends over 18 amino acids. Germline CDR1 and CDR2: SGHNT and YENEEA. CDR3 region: CASSIRQTLGQGNTEAFF. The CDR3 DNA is TGTGCCAGCAGCATAAGACAAACCCTCGGACAGGGGAACACTGAAGCTTTCTTT.

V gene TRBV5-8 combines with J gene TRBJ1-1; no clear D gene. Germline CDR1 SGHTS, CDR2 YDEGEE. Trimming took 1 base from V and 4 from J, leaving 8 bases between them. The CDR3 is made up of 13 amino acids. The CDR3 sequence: CASSLMGSTEAFF. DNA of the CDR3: TGTGCCAGCAGCTTGATGGGGAGCACTGAAGCTTTCTTT.

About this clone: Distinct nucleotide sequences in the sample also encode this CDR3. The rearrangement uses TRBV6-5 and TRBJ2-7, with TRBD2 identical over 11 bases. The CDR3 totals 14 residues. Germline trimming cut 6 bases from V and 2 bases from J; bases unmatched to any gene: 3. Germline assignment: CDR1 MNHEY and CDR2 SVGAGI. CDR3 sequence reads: CASSLAGGPYEQYF. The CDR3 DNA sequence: TGTGCCAGCAGCCTAGCGGGAGGCCCCTACGAGCAGTACTTC.

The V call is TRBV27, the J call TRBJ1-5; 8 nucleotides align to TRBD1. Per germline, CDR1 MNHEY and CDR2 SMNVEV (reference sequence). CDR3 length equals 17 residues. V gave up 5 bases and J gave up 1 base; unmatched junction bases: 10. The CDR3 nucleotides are TGTGCCAGCAGTCCCGACAGGGGAGGTGAAAGCAATCAGCCCCAGCATTTT. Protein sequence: CASSPDRGGESNQPQHF.

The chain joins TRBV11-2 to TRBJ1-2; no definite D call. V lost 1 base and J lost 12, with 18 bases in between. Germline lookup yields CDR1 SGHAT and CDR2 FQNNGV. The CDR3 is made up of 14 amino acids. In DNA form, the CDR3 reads TGTGCCAGCAGCTTAGGCTTGATATTCACGGGCCACACCTTC. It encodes CASSLGLIFTGHTF. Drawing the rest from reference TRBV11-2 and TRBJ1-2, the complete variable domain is EAGVAQSPRYKIIEKRQSVAFWCNPISGHATLYWYQQILGQGPKLLIQFQNNGVVDDSQLPKDRFSAERLKGVDSTLKIQPAKLEDSAVYLCASSLGLIFTGHTFGSGTRLTVV.

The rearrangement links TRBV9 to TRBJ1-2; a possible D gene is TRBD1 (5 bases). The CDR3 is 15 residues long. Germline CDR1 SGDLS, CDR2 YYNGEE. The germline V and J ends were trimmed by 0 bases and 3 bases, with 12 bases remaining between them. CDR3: CASSVVGREDYGYTF. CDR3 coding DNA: TGTGCCAGCAGCGTAGTAGGCAGGGAAGACTATGGCTACACCTTC.

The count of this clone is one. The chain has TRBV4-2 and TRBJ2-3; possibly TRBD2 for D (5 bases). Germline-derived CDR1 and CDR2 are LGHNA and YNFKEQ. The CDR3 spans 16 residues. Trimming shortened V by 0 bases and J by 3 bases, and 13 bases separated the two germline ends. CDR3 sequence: CASSQEFLAPTDTQYF. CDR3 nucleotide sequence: TGTGCCAGCAGCCAAGAGTTCCTAGCTCCAACAGATACGCAGTATTTT.

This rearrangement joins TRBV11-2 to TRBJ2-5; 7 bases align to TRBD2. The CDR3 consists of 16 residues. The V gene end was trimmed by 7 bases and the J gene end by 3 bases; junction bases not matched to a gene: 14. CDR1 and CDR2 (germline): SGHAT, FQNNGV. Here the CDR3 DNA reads TGTGCCAGCACCCCGGGCTCTAGGCTAGCGGAAGAGACCCAGTACTTC. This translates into CASTPGSRLAEETQYF. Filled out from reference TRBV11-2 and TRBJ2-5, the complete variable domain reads EAGVAQSPRYKIIEKRQSVAFWCNPISGHATLYWYQQILGQGPKLLIQFQNNGVVDDSQLPKDRFSAERLKGVDSTLKIQPAKLEDSAVYLCASTPGSRLAEETQYFGPGTRLLVL.

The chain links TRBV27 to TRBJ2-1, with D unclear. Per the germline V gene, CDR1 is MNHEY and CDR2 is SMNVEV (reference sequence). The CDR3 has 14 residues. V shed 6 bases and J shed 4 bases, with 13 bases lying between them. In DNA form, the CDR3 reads TGTGCCAGCAGCCCCGTGGCAGCGTACAATGAGCAGTTCTTC. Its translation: CASSPVAAYNEQFF.

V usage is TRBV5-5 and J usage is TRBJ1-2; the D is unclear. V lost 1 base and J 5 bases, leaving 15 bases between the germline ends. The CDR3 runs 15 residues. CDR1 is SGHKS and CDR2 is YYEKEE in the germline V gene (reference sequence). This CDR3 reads CASSLLAEPGYGYTF. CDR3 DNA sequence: TGTGCCAGCAGCTTGTTGGCGGAACCTGGATATGGCTACACCTTC.

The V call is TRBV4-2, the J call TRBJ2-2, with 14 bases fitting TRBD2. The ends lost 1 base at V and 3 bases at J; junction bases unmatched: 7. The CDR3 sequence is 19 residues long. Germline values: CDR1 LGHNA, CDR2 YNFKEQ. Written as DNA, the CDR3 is TGTGCCAGCAGCCAAGGGACTAGCGGGGGGTGGCTGGACACCGGGGAGCTGTTTTTT. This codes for CASSQGTSGGWLDTGELFF.

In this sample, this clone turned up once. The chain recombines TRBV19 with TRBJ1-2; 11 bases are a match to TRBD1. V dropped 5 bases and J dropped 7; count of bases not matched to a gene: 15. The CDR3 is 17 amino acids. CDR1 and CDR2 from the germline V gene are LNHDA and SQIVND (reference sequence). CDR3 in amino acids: CASSQVFLGQGDGGYTF. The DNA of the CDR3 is TGTGCCAGTAGTCAGGTCTTTCTGGGACAGGGGGACGGTGGCTACACCTTC. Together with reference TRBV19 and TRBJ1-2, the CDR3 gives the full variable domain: DGGITQSPKYLFRKEGQNVTLSCEQNLNHDAMYWYRQDPGQGLRLIYYSQIVNDFQKGDIAEGYSVSREKKESFPLTVTSAQKNPTAFYLCASSQVFLGQGDGGYTFGSGTRLTVV.

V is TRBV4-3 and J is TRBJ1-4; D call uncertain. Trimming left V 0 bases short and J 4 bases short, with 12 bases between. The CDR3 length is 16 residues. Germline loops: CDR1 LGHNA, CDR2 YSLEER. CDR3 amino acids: CASSQEREVLNEKLFF. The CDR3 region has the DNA TGCGCCAGCAGCCAAGAAAGGGAAGTTCTTAATGAAAAACTGTTTTTT.

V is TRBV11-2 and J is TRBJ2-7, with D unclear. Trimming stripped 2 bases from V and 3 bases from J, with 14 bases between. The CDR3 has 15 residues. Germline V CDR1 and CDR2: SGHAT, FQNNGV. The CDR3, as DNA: TGTGCCAGCAGCTTATCGGGTTCCCAACTCTACGAGCAGTACTTC. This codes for CASSLSGSQLYEQYF.

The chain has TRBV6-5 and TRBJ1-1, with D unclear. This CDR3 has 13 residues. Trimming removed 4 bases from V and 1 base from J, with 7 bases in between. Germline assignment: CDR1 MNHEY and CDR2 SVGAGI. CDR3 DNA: TGTGCCAGCAGTTGGAGAAAGAACACTGAAGCTTTCTTT. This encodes CASSWRKNTEAFF.